What follows are 12 T cell receptor beta chains derived from one specimen sequenced in a study of cytomegalovirus exposure and HLA in healthy donors. TCRdb's table, derived via immunoSEQ multiplex PCR, lists solely in-frame clones and lacks some. The profile covers around 300,000 clones, with 80% to 90% appearing a single time and about 1% taken by the ten largest. Sequenced: PBMCs. These receptors all come from a woman between 18 and 29 years old in good health and CMV-seronegative.

The V and J genes are TRBV5-6 and TRBJ1-2; weak D call: TRBD1 (5 bases). In germline, CDR1 is SGHDT, CDR2 YYEEEE. With 1 base removed from V and 4 bases from J, the gap between germline ends came to 17 bases. The CDR3 length is 16 residues. The CDR3 spells CASSLLYKGRPYGYTF. The CDR3 DNA reads as TGTGCCAGCAGCTTGCTGTATAAGGGGCGCCCCTATGGCTACACCTTC.

The chain carries TRBV27 and TRBJ2-3, with D uncertain. The CDR3 is made up of 16 amino acids. V lost 8 bases to trimming and J lost 4 bases, with 22 bases between them. CDR1 is MNHEY and CDR2 is SMNVEV in the germline V gene (reference sequence). The chain's CDR3 is CASALWAARVSDTQYF. The DNA of the CDR3 is TGTGCCAGCGCCCTTTGGGCAGCCAGAGTTTCAGATACGCAGTATTTT.

The gene calls are TRBV28 and TRBJ2-7, with TRBD2 identical over 10 bases. The germline CDR1 and CDR2 sequences are MDHEN and SYDVKM. V lost 2 bases to trimming and J lost 6 bases; unmatched junction nucleotides: 13. This CDR3 comprises 17 residues. The CDR3 protein is CASSLTGGGAGGFEQYF. DNA for the CDR3: TGTGCCAGCAGTTTAACGGGTGGGGGAGCGGGAGGGTTCGAGCAGTACTTC.

The chain couples TRBV30 to TRBJ2-7; TRBD2 agrees at 12 bases. The J segment lost 7 bases and the V segment lost 1 base, leaving 8 bases of the junction unmatched. The germline CDR1 and CDR2 sequences are GTSNPN and SVGIG (reference sequence). The CDR3 is 15 amino acids. The CDR3 loop is CAWSERLAGVGEQYF. The CDR3 DNA follows: TGTGCCTGGAGTGAGCGACTAGCGGGGGTGGGAGAGCAGTACTTC.

J is TRBJ1-1 and V is TRBV10-1, with a weak D call TRBD1 (5 bases). Trimming removed 1 base from V and 3 bases from J, with 15 bases in between. The CDR3 covers 16 residues. Germline values: CDR1 WNHNN, CDR2 SYGVQD (reference sequence). CDR3 nucleotides: TGCGCCAGCAGTGAGTATCCTCTGACAGTGGACACTGAAGCTTTCTTT. Translating it yields CASSEYPLTVDTEAFF.

The chain links TRBV19 to TRBJ1-3; tentatively, D is TRBD1 (5 bases). Germline CDR1 is LNHDA and CDR2 is SQIVND (reference sequence). The V end was cut by 4 bases, the J end by 0 bases, with 10 bases between. The CDR3 has 15 residues. CDR3 nucleotides: TGTGCCAGTAGTACACCGGGGGACTCTGGAAACACCATATATTTT. Encoded protein: CASSTPGDSGNTIYF.

The chain combines TRBV7-6 with TRBJ2-7; 7 nucleotides agree with TRBD1. CDR3 size: 14 residues. Germline trimming cut 5 bases from V and 0 bases from J; bases unmatched to any gene: 4. Per germline, CDR1 SGHVS and CDR2 FNYEAQ. In nucleotides, the CDR3 is TGTGCCAGCAGCCGCAGGACAGGCTCCTACGAGCAGTACTTC. This sequence encodes CASSRRTGSYEQYF.

The gene calls are TRBV7-2 and TRBJ1-4; tentatively, D is TRBD1 (5 bases). CDR1 SGHTA and CDR2 FQGNSA come from the germline V gene. V was clipped by 5 bases and J by 8 bases, with 15 bases between them. This CDR3 comprises 14 residues. The CDR3 sequence is CASSPARTLEKLFF. The CDR3 nucleotides read TGTGCCAGCAGCCCCGCCCGGACACTCGAAAAACTGTTTTTT.

The table lists this clone with a count of one. As DNA, the CDR3 is TGTGCCAGCAGCCCTGGGACAGGGGGCATCTATGGCTACACCTTC. This encodes CASSPGTGGIYGYTF. V and J are TRBV11-2 and TRBJ1-2, with 12 nucleotides matching TRBD1. The CDR3 consists of 15 residues. CDR1 is SGHAT and CDR2 is FQNNGV in the germline V gene. The V and J ends lost 5 bases and 4 bases, in that order; junction bases with no gene match: 5.

This chain joins TRBV27 and TRBJ1-1, with a possible D match to TRBD1 (5 bases). V gave up 5 bases and J gave up 7 bases, with 20 bases separating them. The CDR3 covers 15 residues. Germline V lookup: CDR1 MNHEY, CDR2 SMNVEV (reference sequence). CDR3 nucleotides: TGTGCCAGCAGTCCGGGGGAGGGGCCACAGCGTGAAGCTTTCTTT. Translation gives CASSPGEGPQREAFF.

A single count supports this clone. The chain has TRBV7-6 and TRBJ2-7; a possible D gene is TRBD1 (8 bases). Trimming left V 5 bases short and J 5 bases short, with 19 bases between. The CDR3 loop spans 15 amino acids. From germline, CDR1 is SGHVS and CDR2 FNYEAQ. This CDR3 is CASSPTYRGGDEQYF. In DNA, the CDR3 is TGTGCCAGCAGCCCTACATACAGGGGGGGAGACGAGCAGTACTTC.

V gene TRBV29-1 combines with J gene TRBJ2-7; possible D gene TRBD1, 5 bases. V was trimmed by 4 bases and J by 0 bases, leaving 10 bases between them. Germline loops: CDR1 SQVTM, CDR2 ANQGSEA. The CDR3 covers 13 residues. CDR3 in amino acids: CSVARVSSYEQYF. The DNA of the CDR3 is TGCAGCGTTGCCAGGGTTAGCTCCTACGAGCAGTACTTC.